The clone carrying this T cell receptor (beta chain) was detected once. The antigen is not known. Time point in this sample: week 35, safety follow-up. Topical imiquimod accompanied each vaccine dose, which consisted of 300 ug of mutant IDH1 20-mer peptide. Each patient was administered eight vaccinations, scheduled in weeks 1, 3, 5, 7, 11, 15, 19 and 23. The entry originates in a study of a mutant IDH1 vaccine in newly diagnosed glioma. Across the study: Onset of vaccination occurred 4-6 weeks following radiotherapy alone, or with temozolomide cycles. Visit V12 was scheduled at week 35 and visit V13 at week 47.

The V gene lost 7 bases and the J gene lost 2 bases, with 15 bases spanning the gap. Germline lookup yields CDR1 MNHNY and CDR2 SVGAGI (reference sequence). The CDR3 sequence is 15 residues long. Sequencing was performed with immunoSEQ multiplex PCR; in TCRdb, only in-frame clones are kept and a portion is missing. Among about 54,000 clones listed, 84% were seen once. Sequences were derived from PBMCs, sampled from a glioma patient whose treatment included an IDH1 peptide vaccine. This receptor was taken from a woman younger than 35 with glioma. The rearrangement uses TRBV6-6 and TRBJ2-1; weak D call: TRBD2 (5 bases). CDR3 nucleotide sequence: TGTGCCAGCAATAAACTAGAACAACCCTACAATGAGCAGTTCTTC. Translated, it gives CASNKLEQPYNEQFF.